What follows describes a single TCR beta chain. The antigen is not known. Germline CDR1 is SGHTA and CDR2 is FQGTGA. CDR3 length: 17 residues. These data come from a study of monozygotic twins with inflammatory bowel disease. With eight separate reactions per sample, the authors made cDNA. Researchers used template switching to add UMIs featuring a 6-nucleotide sample barcode. TCRdb reanalyzed the 5' RACE reads and collapses them to one entry per CDR3 protein, without DNA. The repertoire table contains a few hundred thousand distinct CDR3 sequences. Study-level findings and limits: Differences in immunosuppressive treatment may have been a source of added variability in patient repertoires.

The chain joins TRBV7-3 to TRBJ2-5; TCRdb's assignment of TRBD2 cannot be checked, as there is no DNA. Material: blood. The clonotype originates from a human donor with ulcerative colitis or Crohn's disease, or a healthy co-twin of an affected twin (not recorded which). The CDR3 spells CASSRGTSGAIQETQYF.